These 2 T cell receptor beta chains came from one sample sequenced in a study of shared clonotypes between healthy human individuals. Generated by immunoSEQ multiplex PCR, the TCRdb table keeps only in-frame clones and is missing some. The sample records more than 2 million clones, around 95% being singletons. Material for sequencing was naive CD4+ T cells sorted from blood. Subset here: CD45RA+ positively selected. These receptors originate from a man in his late teens or twenties in good health.

The rearrangement links TRBV25-1 to TRBJ2-2; D remains ambiguous. Trimming took off 7 bases at V and 1 base at J, with 10 bases between the two ends. This CDR3 is built from 14 residues. The germline V gene encodes CDR1 MGHDK and CDR2 SYGVNS. The CDR3 DNA is TGTGCCAGCACGGTCGGGCAGAACACCGGGGAGCTGTTTTTT. It codes for CASTVGQNTGELFF.

The chain employs TRBV9 and TRBJ2-1; 15 bases fit TRBD2. The CDR3 is 18 residues long. V trimming: 4 bases; J trimming: 9 bases; junction bases outside the gene matches: 14. CDR1 is SGDLS and CDR2 is YYNGEE in the germline V gene. CDR3: CASSPHGTSGRIGGEQFF. As DNA, the CDR3 is TGTGCCAGCAGCCCTCATGGGACTAGCGGGAGGATTGGGGGTGAGCAGTTCTTC. Full variable domain (remainder filled in from reference TRBV9 and TRBJ2-1): DSGVTQTPKHLITATGQRVTLRCSPRSGDLSVYWYQQSLDQGLQFLIQYYNGEERAKGNILERFSAQQFPDLHSELNLSSLELGDSALYFCASSPHGTSGRIGGEQFFGPGTRLTVL.